The T cell receptor beta chain under discussion was sequenced for a study of T-cell reconstitution after alpha-beta-depleted transplantation in children. V shed 3 bases and J shed 8 bases, with 11 bases lying between them. The CDR3 extends over 13 amino acids. It was with unique molecular identifiers that the TCRbeta library was prepared. MiXCR, applied by TCRdb to the PCR reads, yields one record per CDR3 protein. The sample lists around 370,000 distinct CDR3 sequences, 10% occurring once. The sequencing used PBMCs from the stem cell graft donor, collected from the stem cell graft. The origin of this receptor is a human donor who donated a stem cell graft to a child with acute lymphoblastic leukemia. The chain has TRBV12-3 or TRBV12-4 and TRBJ2-1; no reliable D call. The CDR3 region has the DNA TGTGCCAGCAGTTTGGACCCTGTGCATGAGCAGTTCTTC. It translates to CASSLDPVHEQFF.